This note documents a single T cell receptor beta chain sequence. Researchers took RNA transcripts and amplified the TCR beta CDR3 regions from them. Using the HTBI primer set, a first-round RT-PCR was run on the TCR CDR3. From the multiplex PCR reads, TCRdb called clonotypes with MiXCR, one entry per CDR3 protein. Of about 840,000 distinct CDR3 sequences in the sample, over 35% are singletons; the top ten hold approximately 8.7%. Germline CDR1 and CDR2: ENHRY and SYGVKD. Trimming took off 8 bases at V and 7 bases at J, with 18 bases between the two ends. The CDR3 covers 15 residues. The sample originates from a study of T cells in Graves' hyperthyroidism and ophthalmopathy. Patients aged 18 to 65 had newly diagnosed hyperthyroidism lasting under 2 months. Exclusion of a patient resulted from uncontrolled infection, other autoimmune disease, pregnancy or lactation. For the diagnoses, clinical symptoms, serum thyroxine and TRAb, thyroid ultrasound and orbital computed tomography were used.

Sequences were obtained from blood. The rearrangement joins TRBV10-3 to TRBJ1-6; D remains ambiguous. The receptor was isolated from a man younger than 35 with Graves' hyperthyroidism. The DNA for the CDR3 is TGTGCCATCGGTAGGACTAGACCGAGCAATTCACCCCTCCACTTT. This codes for CAIGRTRPSNSPLHF.